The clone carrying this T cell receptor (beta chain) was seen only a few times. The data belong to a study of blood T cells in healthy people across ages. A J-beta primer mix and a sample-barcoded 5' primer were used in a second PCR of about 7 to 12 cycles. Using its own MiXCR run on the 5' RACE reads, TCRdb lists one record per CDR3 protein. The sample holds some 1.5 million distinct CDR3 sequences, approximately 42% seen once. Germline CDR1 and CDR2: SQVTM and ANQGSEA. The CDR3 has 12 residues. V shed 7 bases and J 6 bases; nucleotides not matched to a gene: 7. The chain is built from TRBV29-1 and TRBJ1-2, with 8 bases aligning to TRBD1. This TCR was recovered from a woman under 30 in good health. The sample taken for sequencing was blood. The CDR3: CSATGQDNGYTF. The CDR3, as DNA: TGCAGCGCGACGGGACAGGATAATGGCTACACCTTC.